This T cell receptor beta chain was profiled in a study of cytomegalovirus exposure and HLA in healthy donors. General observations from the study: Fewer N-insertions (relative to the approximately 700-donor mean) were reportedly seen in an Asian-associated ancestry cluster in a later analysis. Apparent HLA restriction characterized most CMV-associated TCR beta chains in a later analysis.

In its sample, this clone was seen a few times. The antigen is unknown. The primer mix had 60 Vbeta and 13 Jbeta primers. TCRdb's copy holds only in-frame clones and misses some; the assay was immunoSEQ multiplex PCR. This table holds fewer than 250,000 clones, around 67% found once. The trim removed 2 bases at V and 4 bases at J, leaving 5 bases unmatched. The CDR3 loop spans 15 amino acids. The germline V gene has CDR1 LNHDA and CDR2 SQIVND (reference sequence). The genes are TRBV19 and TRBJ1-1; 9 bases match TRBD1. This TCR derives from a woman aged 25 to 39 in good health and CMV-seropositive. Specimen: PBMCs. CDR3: CASSIKTGGVTEAFF. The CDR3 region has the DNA TGTGCCAGTAGTATAAAGACAGGGGGAGTCACTGAAGCTTTCTTT.